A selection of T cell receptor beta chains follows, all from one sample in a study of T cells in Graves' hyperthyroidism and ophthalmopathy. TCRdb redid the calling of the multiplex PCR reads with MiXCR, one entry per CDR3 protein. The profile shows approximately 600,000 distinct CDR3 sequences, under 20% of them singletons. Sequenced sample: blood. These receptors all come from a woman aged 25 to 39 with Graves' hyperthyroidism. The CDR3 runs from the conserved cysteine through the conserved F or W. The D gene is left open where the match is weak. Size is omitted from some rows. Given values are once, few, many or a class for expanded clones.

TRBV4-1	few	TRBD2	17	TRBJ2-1	CASSSGLAGASYNEQFF	TGCGCCAGCAGCTCGGGACTAGCGGGTGCCTCCTACAATGAGCAGTTCTTC
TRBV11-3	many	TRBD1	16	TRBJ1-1	CASSPTGAPGNTEAFF	TGTGCCAGCAGCCCGACAGGGGCCCCAGGTAACACTGAAGCTTTCTTT
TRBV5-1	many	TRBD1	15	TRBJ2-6	CASRKTGPGANVLTF	TGCGCCAGCAGAAAGACAGGGCCTGGGGCCAACGTCCTGACTTTC
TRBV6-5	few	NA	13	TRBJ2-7	CASSYQTTGEQYF	TGTGCCAGCAGTTACCAAACGACGGGGGAGCAGTACTTC
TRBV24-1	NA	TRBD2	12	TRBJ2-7	CATSDWEGEQYF	TGTGCCACCAGTGATTGGGAGGGCGAGCAGTACTTC
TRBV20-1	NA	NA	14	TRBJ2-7	CSATRSRGAYEQYF	TGCAGTGCCACCCGAAGTCGGGGGGCGTACGAGCAGTACTTC
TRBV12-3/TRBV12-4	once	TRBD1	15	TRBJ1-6	CASRFRDSVDSPLHF	TGTGCCAGCAGATTCCGGGACAGTGTAGATTCACCCCTCCACTTT
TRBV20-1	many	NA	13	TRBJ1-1	CSASRLRGGEAFF	TGCAGTGCTAGTCGTCTTCGTGGGGGTGAAGCTTTCTTT
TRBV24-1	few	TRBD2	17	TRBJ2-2	CATRGTSGSIGTGELFF	TGTGCCACCAGGGGGACTAGCGGGAGTATAGGCACCGGGGAGCTGTTTTTT
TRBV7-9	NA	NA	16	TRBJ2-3	CASSFQGLAPTDTQYF	TGTGCCAGCAGCTTTCAGGGCTTGGCCCCCACAGATACGCAGTATTTT
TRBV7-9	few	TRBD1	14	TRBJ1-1	CASSLGSGQGMAFF	TGTGCCAGCAGCCTAGGTTCTGGACAGGGAATGGCTTTCTTT
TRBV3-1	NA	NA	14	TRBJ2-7	CASSSGGGAREQYF	TGTGCCAGCAGCTCAGGGGGGGGGGCGCGCGAGCAGTACTTC
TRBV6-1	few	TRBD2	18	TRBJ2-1	CASSPQSGRDNSYNEQFF	TGTGCCAGCAGTCCCCAAAGCGGGAGGGATAACTCCTACAATGAGCAGTTCTTC
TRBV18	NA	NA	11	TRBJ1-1	CASSPMAEAFF	TGTGCCAGCTCACCAATGGCTGAAGCTTTCTTT
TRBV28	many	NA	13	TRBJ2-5	CASSPRYQETQYF	TGTGCCAGCAGTCCAAGATACCAAGAGACCCAGTACTTC
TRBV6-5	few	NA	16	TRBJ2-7	CASSYSARGGSYEQYF	TGTGCCAGCAGTTACTCGGCCAGAGGGGGGTCCTACGAGCAGTACTTC
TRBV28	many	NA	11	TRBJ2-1	CASRQGYEQFF	TGTGCCAGCAGGCAGGGTTATGAGCAGTTCTTC
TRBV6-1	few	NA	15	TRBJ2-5	CASSHLGDSQETQYF	TGTGCCAGCAGCCACCTTGGGGACTCCCAAGAGACCCAGTACTTC
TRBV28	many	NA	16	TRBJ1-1	CASNEGRAFRGTEAFF	TGTGCCAGCAACGAGGGGAGGGCATTTAGAGGCACTGAAGCTTTCTTT
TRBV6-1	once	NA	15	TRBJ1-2	CATKTGLVGVSGYTF	TGTGCCACTAAAACAGGGCTCGTCGGGGTTAGTGGCTACACCTTC
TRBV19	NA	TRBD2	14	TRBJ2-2	CASRLAGVGGELFF	TGTGCCAGTAGACTAGCGGGAGTGGGCGGGGAGCTGTTTTTT
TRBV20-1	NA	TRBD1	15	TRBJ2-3	CSARDSDRGLDTPYF	TGCAGTGCTAGAGATTCGGACAGGGGGTTAGATACGCCGTATTTT
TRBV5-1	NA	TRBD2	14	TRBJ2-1	CASSSLAGVNEQFF	TGCGCCAGCAGCTCGCTAGCGGGAGTTAATGAGCAGTTCTTC
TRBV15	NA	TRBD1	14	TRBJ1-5	CATSTDRGRGPQHF	TGTGCCACCAGCACTGACAGGGGGCGAGGGCCCCAGCATTTT
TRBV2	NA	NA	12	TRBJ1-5	CASSEDKGSPHF	TGTGCCAGCAGTGAGGACAAGGGATCTCCGCATTTT
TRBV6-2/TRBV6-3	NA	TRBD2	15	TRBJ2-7	CASTPSGLSLYEQYF	TGTGCCAGCACCCCTAGCGGACTTTCACTCTACGAGCAGTACTTC
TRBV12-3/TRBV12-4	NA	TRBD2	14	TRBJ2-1	CASRIAGGSNEQLF	TGTGCCAGCAGGATAGCGGGAGGTTCAAATGAGCAGCTCTTC
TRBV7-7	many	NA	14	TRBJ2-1	CASSSSDSYNEQFF	TGTGCTAGCAGCTCTAGCGACTCCTACAATGAGCAGTTCTTC
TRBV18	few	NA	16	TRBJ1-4	CASSPPRGVSNEKLFF	TGTGCCAGCTCACCCCCCCGTGGTGTCTCTAATGAAAAACTGTTTTTT
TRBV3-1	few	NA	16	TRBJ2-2	CASSPTWRENTGELFF	TGTGCCAGCAGCCCCACGTGGCGGGAGAACACCGGGGAGCTGTTTTTT
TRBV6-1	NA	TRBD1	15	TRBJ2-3	CASSLPGGWTDTQYF	TGTGCCAGCAGCCTCCCAGGGGGCTGGACAGATACGCAGTATTTT
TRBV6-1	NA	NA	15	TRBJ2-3	CASSPQGKHTDTQYF	TGTGCCAGCAGTCCCCAGGGGAAACACACAGATACGCAGTATTTT
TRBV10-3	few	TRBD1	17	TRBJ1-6	CAVSPSTGVANNSPLHF	TGTGCCGTGTCCCCCTCGACAGGGGTCGCGAACAATTCACCCCTCCACTTT
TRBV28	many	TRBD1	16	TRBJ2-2	CASRLLGQGSTGELFF	TGTGCCAGCAGACTTTTGGGACAGGGTAGTACCGGGGAGCTGTTTTTT
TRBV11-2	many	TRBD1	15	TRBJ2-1	CASSFWDRVYNEQFF	TGTGCCAGCAGCTTTTGGGACAGGGTCTACAATGAGCAGTTCTTC
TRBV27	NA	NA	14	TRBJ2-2	CASSSLVNTGELFF	TGTGCCAGCAGTTCCCTAGTTAACACCGGGGAGCTGTTTTTT
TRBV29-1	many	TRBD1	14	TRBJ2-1	CSVSTGTDYNEQFF	TGCAGCGTTTCGACCGGGACAGACTACAATGAGCAGTTCTTC
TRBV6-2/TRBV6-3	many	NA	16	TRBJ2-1	CASSYAASIGFNEQFF	TGTGCCAGCAGTTACGCGGCTAGCATAGGTTTTAATGAGCAGTTCTTC
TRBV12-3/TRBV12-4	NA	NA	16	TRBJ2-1	CASSFWGMGSFNEQFF	TGTGCCAGCAGTTTCTGGGGTATGGGCAGTTTCAATGAGCAGTTCTTC
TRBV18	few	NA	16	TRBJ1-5	CASSPGTIGSNQPQHF	TGTGCCAGCTCACCAGGGACAATTGGGAGCAATCAGCCCCAGCATTTT
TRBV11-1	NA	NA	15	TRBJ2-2	CASSLRLGNTGELFF	TGTGCCAGCAGCTTACGGCTAGGGAACACCGGGGAGCTGTTTTTT
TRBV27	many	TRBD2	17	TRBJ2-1	CASSLFFSGRAYNEQFF	TGTGCCAGCAGTCTGTTTTTTAGCGGGAGGGCCTACAATGAGCAGTTCTTC
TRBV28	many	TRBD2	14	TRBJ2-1	CASRYSGAYNEQFF	TGTGCCAGCAGGTATAGCGGGGCCTACAATGAGCAGTTCTTC
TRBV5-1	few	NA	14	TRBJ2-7	CASAKQGSPYEQYF	TGCGCCAGTGCGAAACAGGGTTCTCCCTACGAGCAGTACTTC
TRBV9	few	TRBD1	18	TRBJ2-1	CASSPSTGNYRSYNEQFF	TGTGCCAGCAGCCCGTCGACAGGGAACTACAGGTCCTACAATGAGCAGTTCTTC
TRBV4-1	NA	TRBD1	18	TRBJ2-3	CASSRSVPGQGRTDTQYF	TGCGCCAGCAGCCGTAGCGTCCCGGGACAGGGTCGTACAGATACGCAGTATTTT
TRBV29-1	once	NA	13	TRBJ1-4	CSIRRGTNEKLFF	TGCAGCATCAGGCGGGGGACTAATGAAAAACTGTTTTTT
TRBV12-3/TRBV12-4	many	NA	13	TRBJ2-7	CASSFGEYYEQYF	TGTGCCAGCAGTTTTGGGGAATACTACGAGCAGTACTTC
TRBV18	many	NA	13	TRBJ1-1	CASSPGSGTEAFF	TGTGCCAGCTCACCAGGGAGTGGAACTGAAGCTTTCTTT
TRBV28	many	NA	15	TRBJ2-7	CASSFRGGASYEQYF	TGTGCCAGCAGTTTCAGAGGTGGGGCCTCCTACGAGCAGTACTTC
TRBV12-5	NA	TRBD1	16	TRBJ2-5	CASGSALDREPQTQYF	TGTGCTAGTGGTTCCGCCCTGGACAGGGAACCTCAGACCCAGTACTTC
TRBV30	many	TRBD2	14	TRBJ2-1	CAIQLAGVFHEQFF	TGTGCCATTCAACTAGCGGGAGTGTTCCATGAGCAGTTCTTC
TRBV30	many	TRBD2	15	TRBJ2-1	CAWSVGLAGHNEQFF	TGTGCCTGGAGTGTTGGACTAGCGGGGCACAATGAGCAGTTCTTC